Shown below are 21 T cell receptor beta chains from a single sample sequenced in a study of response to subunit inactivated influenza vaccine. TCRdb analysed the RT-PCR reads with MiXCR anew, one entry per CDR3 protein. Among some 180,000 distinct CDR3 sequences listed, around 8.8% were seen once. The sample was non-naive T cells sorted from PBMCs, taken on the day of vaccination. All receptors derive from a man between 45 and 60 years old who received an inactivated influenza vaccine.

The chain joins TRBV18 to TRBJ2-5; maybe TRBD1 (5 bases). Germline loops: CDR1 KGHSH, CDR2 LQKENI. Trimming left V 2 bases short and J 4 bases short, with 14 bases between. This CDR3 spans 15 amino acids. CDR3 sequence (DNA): TGTGCCAGCTCACCAGAGACAGATTTTCGAGAGACCCAGTACTTC. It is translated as CASSPETDFRETQYF. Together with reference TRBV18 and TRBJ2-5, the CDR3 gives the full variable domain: NAGVMQNPRHLVRRRGQEARLRCSPMKGHSHVYWYRQLPEEGLKFMVYLQKENIIDESGMPKERFSAEFPKEGPSILRIQQVVRGDSAAYFCASSPETDFRETQYFGPGTRLLVL.

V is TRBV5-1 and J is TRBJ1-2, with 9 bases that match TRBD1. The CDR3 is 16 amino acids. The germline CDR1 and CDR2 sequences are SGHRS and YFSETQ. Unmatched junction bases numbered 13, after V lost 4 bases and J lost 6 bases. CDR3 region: CASSAGNTGGADGYTF. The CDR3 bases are TGCGCCAGCAGCGCGGGAAACACAGGGGGCGCGGATGGCTACACCTTC.

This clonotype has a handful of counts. CDR3 sequence (DNA): TGTGCCATCAGTGAGTTAGCGGGGGGCCACAATGAGCAGTTCTTC. Protein product: CAISELAGGHNEQFF. The chain employs TRBV10-3 and TRBJ2-1; 10 positions match TRBD2. This CDR3 is 15 amino acids long. Germline V gene lookup returns CDR1 ENHRY and CDR2 SYGVKD. V shed 1 base, J shed 5 bases, and the junction held 2 bases outside the gene matches.

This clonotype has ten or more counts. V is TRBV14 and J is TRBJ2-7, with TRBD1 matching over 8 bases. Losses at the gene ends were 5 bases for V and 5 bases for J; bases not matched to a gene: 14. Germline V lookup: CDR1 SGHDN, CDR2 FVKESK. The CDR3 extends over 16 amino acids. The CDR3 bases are TGTGCCAGCAGCGCGATATACCCGGACAGGGACCACGAGCAGTACTTC. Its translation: CASSAIYPDRDHEQYF. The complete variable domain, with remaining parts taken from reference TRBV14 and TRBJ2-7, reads EAGVTQFPSHSVIEKGQTVTLRCDPISGHDNLYWYRRVMGKEIKFLLHFVKESKQDESGMPNNRFLAERTGGTYSTLKVQPAELEDSGVYFCASSAIYPDRDHEQYFGPGTRLTVT.

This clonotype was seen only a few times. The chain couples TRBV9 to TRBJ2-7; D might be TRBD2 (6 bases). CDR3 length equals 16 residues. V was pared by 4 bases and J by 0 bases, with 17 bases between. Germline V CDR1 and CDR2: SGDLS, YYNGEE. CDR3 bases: TGTGCCAGCAGCCTATCAGCGGGCCGGAGCTCCTACGAGCAGTACTTC. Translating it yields CASSLSAGRSSYEQYF.

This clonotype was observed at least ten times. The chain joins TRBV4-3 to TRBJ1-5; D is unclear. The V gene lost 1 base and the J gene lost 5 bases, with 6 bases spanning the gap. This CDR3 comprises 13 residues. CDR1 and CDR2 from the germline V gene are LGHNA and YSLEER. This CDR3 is CASSQGPYQPQHF. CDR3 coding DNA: TGCGCCAGCAGCCAAGGTCCGTATCAGCCCCAGCATTTT.

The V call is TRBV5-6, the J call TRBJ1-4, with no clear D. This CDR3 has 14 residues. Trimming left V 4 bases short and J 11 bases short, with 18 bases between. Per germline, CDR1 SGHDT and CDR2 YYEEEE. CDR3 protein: CASSRHNLVAKLFF. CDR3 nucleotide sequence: TGTGCCAGCAGCCGACATAATCTAGTCGCCAAACTGTTTTTT.

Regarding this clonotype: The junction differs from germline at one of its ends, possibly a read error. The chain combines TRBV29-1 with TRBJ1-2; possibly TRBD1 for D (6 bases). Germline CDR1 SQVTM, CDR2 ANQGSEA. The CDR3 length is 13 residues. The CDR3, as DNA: TGCAGCGTTGAAGGGGGGGCCTACTATGGCTACGCCTTC. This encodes CSVEGGAYYGYAF. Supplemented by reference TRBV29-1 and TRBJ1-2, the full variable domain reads SAVISQKPSRDICQRGTSLTIQCQVDSQVTMMFWYRQQPGQSLTLIATANQGSEATYESGFVIDKFPISRPNLTFSTLTVSNMSPEDSSIYLCSVEGGAYYGYAFGSGTRLTVV.

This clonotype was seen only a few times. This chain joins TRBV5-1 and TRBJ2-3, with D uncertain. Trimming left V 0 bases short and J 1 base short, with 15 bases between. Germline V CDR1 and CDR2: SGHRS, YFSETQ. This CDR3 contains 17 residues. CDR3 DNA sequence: TGCGCCAGCAGCTTGGCCCTTGGTGCCATGGGCACAGATACGCAGTATTTT. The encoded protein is CASSLALGAMGTDTQYF.

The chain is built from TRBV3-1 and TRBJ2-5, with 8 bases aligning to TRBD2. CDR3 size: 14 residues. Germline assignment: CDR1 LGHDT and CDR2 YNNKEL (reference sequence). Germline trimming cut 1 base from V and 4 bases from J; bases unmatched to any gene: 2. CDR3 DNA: TGTGCCAGCAGCCAAGTTACTAGCGGAGAGACCCAGTACTTC. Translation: CASSQVTSGETQYF.

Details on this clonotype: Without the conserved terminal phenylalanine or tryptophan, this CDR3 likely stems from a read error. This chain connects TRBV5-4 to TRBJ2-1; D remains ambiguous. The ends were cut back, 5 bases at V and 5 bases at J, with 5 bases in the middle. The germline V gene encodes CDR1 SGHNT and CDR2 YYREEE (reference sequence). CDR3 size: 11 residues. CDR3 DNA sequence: TGTGCCAGCAGTTCCCACAATGAGCAGTTCTCC. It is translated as CASSSHNEQFS.

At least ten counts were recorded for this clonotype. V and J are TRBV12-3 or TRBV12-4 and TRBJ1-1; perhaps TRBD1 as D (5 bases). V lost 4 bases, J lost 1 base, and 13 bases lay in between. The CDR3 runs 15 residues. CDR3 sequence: CASSSGGTSNTEAFF. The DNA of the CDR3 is TGTGCCAGCAGTTCCGGGGGGACTTCGAACACTGAAGCTTTCTTT.

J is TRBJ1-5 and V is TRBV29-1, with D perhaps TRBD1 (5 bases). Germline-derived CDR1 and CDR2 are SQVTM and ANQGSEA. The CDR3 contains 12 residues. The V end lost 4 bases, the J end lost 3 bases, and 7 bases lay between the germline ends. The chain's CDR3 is CSVGGDNQPQHF. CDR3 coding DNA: TGCAGCGTTGGGGGGGACAATCAGCCCCAGCATTTT.

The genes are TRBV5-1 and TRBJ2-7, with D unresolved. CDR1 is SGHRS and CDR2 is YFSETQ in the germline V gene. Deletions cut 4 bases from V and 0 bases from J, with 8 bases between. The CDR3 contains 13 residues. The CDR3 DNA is TGCGCCAGCAGCCTCGAGAACTCCTACGAGCAGTACTTC. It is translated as CASSLENSYEQYF.

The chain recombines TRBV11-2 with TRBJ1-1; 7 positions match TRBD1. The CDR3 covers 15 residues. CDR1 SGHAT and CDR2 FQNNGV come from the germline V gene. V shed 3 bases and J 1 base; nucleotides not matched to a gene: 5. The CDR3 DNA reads TGTGCCAGCAGCTTTGAATACAGGGGGAACACTGAAGCTTTCTTT. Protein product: CASSFEYRGNTEAFF.

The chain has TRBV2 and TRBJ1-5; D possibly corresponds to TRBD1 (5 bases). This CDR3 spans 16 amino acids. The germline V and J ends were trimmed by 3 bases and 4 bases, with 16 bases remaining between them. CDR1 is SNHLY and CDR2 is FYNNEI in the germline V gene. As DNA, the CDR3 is TGTGCCAGCAGTGATATGGGCAGGGAGGGGAATCAGCCCCAGCATTTT. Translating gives CASSDMGREGNQPQHF.

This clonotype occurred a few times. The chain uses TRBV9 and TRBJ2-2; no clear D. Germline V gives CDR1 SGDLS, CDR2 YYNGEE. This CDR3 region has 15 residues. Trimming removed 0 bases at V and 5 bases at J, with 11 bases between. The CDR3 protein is CASSVAGQSTGELFF. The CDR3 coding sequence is TGTGCCAGCAGCGTAGCTGGTCAGTCGACCGGGGAGCTGTTTTTT.

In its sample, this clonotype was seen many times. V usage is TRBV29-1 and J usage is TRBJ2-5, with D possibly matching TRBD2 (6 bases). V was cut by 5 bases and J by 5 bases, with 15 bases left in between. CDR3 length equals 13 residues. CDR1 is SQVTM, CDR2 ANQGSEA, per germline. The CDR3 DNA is TGCAGCGTTCGTGGGCAGGGAGGCGAGACCCAGTACTTC. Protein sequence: CSVRGQGGETQYF.

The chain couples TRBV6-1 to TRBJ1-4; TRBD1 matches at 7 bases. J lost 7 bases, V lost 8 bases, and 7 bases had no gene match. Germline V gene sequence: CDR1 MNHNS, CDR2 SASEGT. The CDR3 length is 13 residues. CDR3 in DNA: TGTGCCAGCTGGAGGGGGCGCGGTGAAAAACTGTTTTTT. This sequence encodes CASWRGRGEKLFF.

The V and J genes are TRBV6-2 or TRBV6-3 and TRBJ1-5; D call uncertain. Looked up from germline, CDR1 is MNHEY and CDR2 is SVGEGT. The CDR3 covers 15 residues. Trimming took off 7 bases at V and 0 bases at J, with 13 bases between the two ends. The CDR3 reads CASMAENYSNQPQHF. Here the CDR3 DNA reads TGTGCCAGCATGGCGGAAAACTATAGCAATCAGCCCCAGCATTTT.

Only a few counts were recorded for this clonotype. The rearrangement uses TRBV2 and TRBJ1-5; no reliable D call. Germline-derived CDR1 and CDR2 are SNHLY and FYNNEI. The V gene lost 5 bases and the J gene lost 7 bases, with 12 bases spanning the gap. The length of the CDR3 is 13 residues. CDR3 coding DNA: TGTGCCAGCAGTCTTTACGGAGGGCAGCCCCAGCATTTT. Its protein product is CASSLYGGQPQHF.